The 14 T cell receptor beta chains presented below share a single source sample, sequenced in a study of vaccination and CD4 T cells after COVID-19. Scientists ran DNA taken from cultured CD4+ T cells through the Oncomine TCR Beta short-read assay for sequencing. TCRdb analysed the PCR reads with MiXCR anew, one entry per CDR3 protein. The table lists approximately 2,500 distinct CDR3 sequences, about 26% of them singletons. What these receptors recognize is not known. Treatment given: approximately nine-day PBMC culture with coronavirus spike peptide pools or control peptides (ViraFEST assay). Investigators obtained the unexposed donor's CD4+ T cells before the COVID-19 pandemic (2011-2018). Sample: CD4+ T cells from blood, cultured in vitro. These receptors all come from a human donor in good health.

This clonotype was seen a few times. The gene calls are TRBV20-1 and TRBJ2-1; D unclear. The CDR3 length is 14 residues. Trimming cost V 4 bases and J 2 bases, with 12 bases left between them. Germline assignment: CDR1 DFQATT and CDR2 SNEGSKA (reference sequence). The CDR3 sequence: CSANSVFAYNEQFF. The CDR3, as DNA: TGCAGTGCTAACTCGGTTTTTGCCTACAATGAGCAGTTCTTC.

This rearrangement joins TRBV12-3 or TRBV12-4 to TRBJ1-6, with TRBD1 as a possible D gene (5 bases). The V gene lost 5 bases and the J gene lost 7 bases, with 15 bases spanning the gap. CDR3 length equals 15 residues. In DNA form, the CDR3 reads TGTGCCAGCAGTCAGGGACCAAGATCGAATTCACCCCTCCACTTT. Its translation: CASSQGPRSNSPLHF.

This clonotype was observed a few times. CDR3 sequence: CSASGRGVPTDTQYF. The CDR3 DNA reads as TGCAGTGCAAGCGGAAGGGGGGTCCCCACAGATACGCAGTATTTT. The chain carries TRBV20-1 and TRBJ2-3; D tentatively fits TRBD1 or TRBD2 (6 bases each). The CDR3 sequence is 15 residues long. CDR1 is DFQATT and CDR2 is SNEGSKA in the germline V gene (reference sequence). The V end lost 6 bases, the J end lost 2 bases, and 18 bases lay between the germline ends.

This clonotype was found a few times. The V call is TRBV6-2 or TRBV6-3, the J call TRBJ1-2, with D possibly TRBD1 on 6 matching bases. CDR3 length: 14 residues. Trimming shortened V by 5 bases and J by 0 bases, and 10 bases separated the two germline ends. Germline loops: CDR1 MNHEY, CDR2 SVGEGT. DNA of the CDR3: TGTGCCAGCAGTACCACAGGGCCTAACTATGGCTACACCTTC. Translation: CASSTTGPNYGYTF.

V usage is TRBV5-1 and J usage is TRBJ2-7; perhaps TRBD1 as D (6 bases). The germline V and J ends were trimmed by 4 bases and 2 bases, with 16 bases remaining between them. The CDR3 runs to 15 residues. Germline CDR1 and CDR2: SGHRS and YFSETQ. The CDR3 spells CASSPTGYAAYEQYF. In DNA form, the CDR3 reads TGCGCCAGCAGCCCCACAGGGTACGCGGCCTACGAGCAGTACTTC. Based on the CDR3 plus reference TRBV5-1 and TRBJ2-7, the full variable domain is KAGVTQTPRYLIKTRGQQVTLSCSPISGHRSVSWYQQTPGQGLQFLFEYFSETQRNKGNFPGRFSGRQFSNSRSEMNVSTLELGDSALYLCASSPTGYAAYEQYFGPGTRLTVT.

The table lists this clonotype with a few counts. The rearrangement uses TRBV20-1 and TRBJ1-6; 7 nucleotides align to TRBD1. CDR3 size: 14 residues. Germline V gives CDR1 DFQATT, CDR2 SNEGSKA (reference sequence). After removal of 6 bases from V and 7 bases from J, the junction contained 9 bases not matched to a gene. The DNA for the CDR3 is TGCAGTGCACCGACCGGGACAGAGAATTCACCCCTCCACTTT. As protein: CSAPTGTENSPLHF.

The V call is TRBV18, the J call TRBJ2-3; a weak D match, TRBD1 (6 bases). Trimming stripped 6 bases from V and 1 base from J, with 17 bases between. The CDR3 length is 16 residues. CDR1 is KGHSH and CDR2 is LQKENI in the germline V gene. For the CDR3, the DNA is TGTGCCAGCTCGCAAACCAGGGGAGTCGGCACAGATACGCAGTATTTT. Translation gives CASSQTRGVGTDTQYF.

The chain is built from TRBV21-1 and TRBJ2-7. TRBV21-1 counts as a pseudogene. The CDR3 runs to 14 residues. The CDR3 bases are TGTGCCAGCAGCAAAGAGCTGGATAGCAGTAAGCAGTACTTC. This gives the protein CASSKELDSSKQYF.

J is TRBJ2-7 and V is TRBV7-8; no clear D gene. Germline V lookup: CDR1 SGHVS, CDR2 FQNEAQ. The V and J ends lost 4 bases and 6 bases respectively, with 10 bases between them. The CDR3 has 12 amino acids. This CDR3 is CASSSSFAEQYF. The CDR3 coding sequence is TGTGCCAGCAGCTCCTCTTTTGCCGAGCAGTACTTC.

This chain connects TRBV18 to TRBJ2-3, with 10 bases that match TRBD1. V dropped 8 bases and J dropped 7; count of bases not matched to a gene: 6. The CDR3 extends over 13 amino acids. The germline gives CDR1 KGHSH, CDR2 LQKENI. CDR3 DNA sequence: TGTGCCAGCAAGGACAGGGGGTGGAATACGCAGTATTTT. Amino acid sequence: CASKDRGWNTQYF.

This CDR3 reads CASSPNTDTQYF. CDR3 in DNA: TGCGCCAGCAGCCCTAACACAGATACGCAGTATTTT. V is TRBV5-1 and J is TRBJ2-3, with unresolved D. CDR3 length: 12 residues. Germline assignment: CDR1 SGHRS and CDR2 YFSETQ. V lost 4 bases to trimming and J lost 2 bases, with 5 bases between them.

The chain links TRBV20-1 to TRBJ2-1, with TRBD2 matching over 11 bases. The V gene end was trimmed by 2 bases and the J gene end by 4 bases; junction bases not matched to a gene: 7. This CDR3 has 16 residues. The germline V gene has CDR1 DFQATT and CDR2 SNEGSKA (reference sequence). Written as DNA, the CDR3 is TGCAGTGCTAGATCGGTAGCGGGAGGGGGATACAATGAGCAGTTCTTC. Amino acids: CSARSVAGGGYNEQFF.

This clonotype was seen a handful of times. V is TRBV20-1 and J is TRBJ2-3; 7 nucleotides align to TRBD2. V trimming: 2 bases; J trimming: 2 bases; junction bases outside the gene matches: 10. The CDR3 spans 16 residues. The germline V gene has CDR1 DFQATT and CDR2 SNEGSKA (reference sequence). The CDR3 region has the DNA TGCAGTGCTAGAAGCACTAGCGCAGCAGACACAGATACGCAGTATTTT. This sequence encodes CSARSTSAADTDTQYF.

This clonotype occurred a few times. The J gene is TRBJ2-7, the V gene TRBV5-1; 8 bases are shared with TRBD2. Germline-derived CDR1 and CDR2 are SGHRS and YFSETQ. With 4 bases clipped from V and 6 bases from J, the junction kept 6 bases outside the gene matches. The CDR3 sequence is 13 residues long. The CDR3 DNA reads TGCGCCAGCAGCATCCCCGGGGGGGGCGAGCAGTACTTC. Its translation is CASSIPGGGEQYF.